This TCR beta chain was identified in a study of T cell repertoires in cytomegalovirus infection. Study outcomes and limitations: HLA-C-restricted, CMV-specific TCR beta clonotypes were dominant ex vivo.

A remark on this clonotype: Antigen unknown. One junction end does not reproduce the germline sequence, and a read error may be involved.

Germline V gene lookup returns CDR1 MNHEY and CDR2 SVGAGI. The CDR3 loop spans 15 amino acids. TCRdb passed the reads through MiXCR, listing each CDR3 protein once. The sample comprises fewer than 900,000 distinct CDR3 sequences, around 29% of which are singletons, and 13% rests with the top ten. The receptor comes from a human donor in good health (CMV status not recorded). Some clones in this sample may be carry-over from other donors' samples. This chain uses TRBV6-5 with TRBJ1-6; perhaps TRBD1 as D (5 bases). The input for sequencing was cultured CD8+ T cells from PBMCs, taken from culture after CMV antigen stimulation. CDR3 bases: TGTGCCAGCAGGTACTCTACCGACAGCCAGAAACCCCTCCACTTT. It yields the protein CASRYSTDSQKPLHF.